A single sample is the source of the 27 T cell receptor beta chains below, sequenced in a study of T-cell reconstitution after alpha-beta-depleted transplantation in children. Preparation of the TCRbeta library was carried out with unique molecular identifiers. One entry per CDR3 protein results from TCRdb running MiXCR on the PCR reads. The sample has 90,000 to 100,000 distinct CDR3 sequences, about 25% seen once. Here the sequenced sample was PBMCs, taken before TCRalphabeta/CD19-depleted stem cell transplant. These receptor sequences come from a boy younger than 10 with acute lymphoblastic leukemia, due to receive a stem cell transplant.

The chain carries TRBV7-9 and TRBJ2-1; TRBD2 matches at 8 bases. Germline CDR1 and CDR2: SEHNR and FQNEAQ (reference sequence). Germline trimming cut 3 bases from V and 4 bases from J; bases unmatched to any gene: 8. This CDR3 contains 16 residues. CDR3 bases: TGTGCCAGCAGCTTCTACTCCGGGACTAGATACAATGAGCAGTTCTTC. Its protein product is CASSFYSGTRYNEQFF.

Points on this clonotype: Relative to the germline gene, one junction end is altered; a read error may explain this. This chain uses TRBV2 with TRBJ1-5, with D possibly being TRBD1 (6 bases). The CDR3 is made up of 14 amino acids. Germline CDR1 and CDR2: SNHLY and FYNNEI. The CDR3 nucleotides are TGTGCCAGCACTGAAGGACAGTCGAATCAGCCCCAGCATTTT. It codes for CASTEGQSNQPQHF.

The chain joins TRBV5-4 to TRBJ2-3; D unclear. The germline V and J ends were trimmed by 3 bases and 0 bases, with 14 bases remaining between them. Germline V gives CDR1 SGHNT, CDR2 YYREEE (reference sequence). CDR3 length equals 16 residues. CDR3 amino acids: CASSSGLVRSTDTQYF. The CDR3 DNA follows: TGTGCCAGCAGCTCCGGCCTCGTTCGCAGCACAGATACGCAGTATTTT.

This chain uses TRBV18 with TRBJ2-1; 11 bases map to TRBD2. Germline V lookup: CDR1 KGHSH, CDR2 LQKENI. This CDR3 spans 15 amino acids. After removal of 3 bases from V and 4 bases from J, the junction contained 2 bases not matched to a gene. CDR3 residues: CASSPRTSGYNEQFF. CDR3 DNA sequence: TGTGCCAGCTCACCTAGGACTAGCGGGTACAATGAGCAGTTCTTC. The full variable domain, in which reference TRBV18 and TRBJ2-1 provide the parts outside the CDR3, is NAGVMQNPRHLVRRRGQEARLRCSPMKGHSHVYWYRQLPEEGLKFMVYLQKENIIDESGMPKERFSAEFPKEGPSILRIQQVVRGDSAAYFCASSPRTSGYNEQFFGPGTRLTVL.

The chain joins TRBV12-3 or TRBV12-4 to TRBJ2-2; the D is unclear. The CDR3 consists of 17 residues. Trimming left V 6 bases short and J 1 base short, with 18 bases between. The CDR3 DNA sequence: TGTGCCAGCAGCCGACTGCCTCCAACCATGAACACCGGGGAGCTGTTTTTT. Residues: CASSRLPPTMNTGELFF.

The chain is built from TRBV5-1 and TRBJ2-7, with TRBD1 matching over 8 bases. The CDR3 has 14 amino acids. Trimming at V came to 6 bases and at J to 0 bases, leaving 5 bases not matched to a gene. In germline, CDR1 is SGHRS, CDR2 YFSETQ. CDR3 coding DNA: TGCGCCAGCAAGGGACAGGAGGGCTCCTACGAGCAGTACTTC. This sequence encodes CASKGQEGSYEQYF.

This chain uses TRBV4-3 with TRBJ2-1; 12 bases are a match to TRBD2. Trimming at V came to 4 bases and at J to 6 bases, leaving 10 bases not matched to a gene. Germline V gene sequence: CDR1 LGHNA, CDR2 YSLEER. This CDR3 has 17 residues. The CDR3 sequence is CASSPFSGLAGSNEQFF. The DNA of the CDR3 is TGCGCCAGCAGCCCTTTTTCCGGACTAGCGGGAAGCAATGAGCAGTTCTTC.

This clonotype was observed a few times. The gene calls are TRBV20-1 and TRBJ1-1; D is undetermined. V lost 0 bases and J lost 2, with 10 bases in between. Germline CDR1 and CDR2: DFQATT and SNEGSKA (reference sequence). The length of the CDR3 is 14 residues. The CDR3, as DNA: TGCAGTGCTAGAGATAGGAGGGTTAACACTGAAGCTTTCTTT. As protein: CSARDRRVNTEAFF.

This clonotype was seen a single time. The V gene is TRBV12-3 or TRBV12-4, the J gene TRBJ1-1; D is possibly TRBD1 (5 bases). The CDR3 loop spans 16 amino acids. Trimming took off 1 base at V and 3 bases at J, with 15 bases between the two ends. CDR3 sequence: CASSLDTGVEDTEAFF. DNA for the CDR3: TGTGCCAGCAGTTTAGACACGGGGGTTGAAGACACTGAAGCTTTCTTT.

This clonotype has only a few counts. J is TRBJ2-7 and V is TRBV15; D possibly corresponds to TRBD2 (5 bases). V was clipped by 1 base and J by 4 bases, with 14 bases between them. Looked up from germline, CDR1 is LNHNV and CDR2 is YYDKDF (reference sequence). This CDR3 has 15 amino acids. The CDR3 DNA sequence: TGTGCCACCAGCAGAGGGGGAGCGGAGTCTTACGAGCAGTACTTC. Its translation: CATSRGGAESYEQYF.

The rearrangement links TRBV5-6 to TRBJ2-7; 10 bases align to TRBD2. Germline CDR1 reads SGHDT; CDR2 reads YYEEEE. The CDR3 is 16 amino acids. J gave up 0 bases and V 3 bases, and 6 bases lay outside the gene matches. This chain's CDR3 is CASSSLRTSGSYEQYF. DNA of the CDR3: TGTGCCAGCAGCTCCCTAAGGACTAGCGGCTCCTACGAGCAGTACTTC.

In this sample, this clonotype turned up a few times. The CDR3 nucleotides read TGCGCCAGCAGCGTCAGGAGAACAAGCTCCTACGAGCAGTACTTC. Its protein is CASSVRRTSSYEQYF. The chain couples TRBV5-1 to TRBJ2-7; the D is unclear. Germline CDR1 is SGHRS and CDR2 is YFSETQ. This CDR3 spans 15 amino acids. Deletions cut 4 bases from V and 0 bases from J, with 14 bases between.

This chain uses TRBV20-1 with TRBJ2-1; weak D call: TRBD2 (6 bases). Trimming pared 4 bases from V and 8 bases from J, leaving 21 bases between. Germline loops: CDR1 DFQATT, CDR2 SNEGSKA (reference sequence). The CDR3 consists of 15 residues. For the CDR3, the DNA is TGCAGTGCTAAGACTTTAGCGGAGGGTTCGGATGAGCAGTTCTTC. Encoded protein: CSAKTLAEGSDEQFF.

The chain combines TRBV5-1 with TRBJ1-6, with D perhaps TRBD1 (6 bases). V was trimmed by 2 bases and J by 10 bases, leaving 13 bases between them. CDR1 SGHRS and CDR2 YFSETQ come from the germline V gene. CDR3 length: 14 residues. CDR3 protein: CASSFGGEGSPLHF. The CDR3 nucleotides are TGCGCCAGCAGCTTTGGGGGCGAAGGATCACCCCTCCACTTT.

This clonotype appeared a single time. The chain recombines TRBV11-2 with TRBJ2-2, with 11 bases lining up with TRBD2. V lost 1 base to trimming and J lost 1 base; unmatched junction nucleotides: 14. This CDR3 region has 21 residues. Germline CDR1 SGHAT, CDR2 FQNNGV. The CDR3 bases are TGTGCCAGCAGCTTAGGCGGTGTGTGGGGACTAGCGGAGTGGAACACCGGGGAGCTGTTTTTT. Its translation: CASSLGGVWGLAEWNTGELFF. The full variable domain, in which reference TRBV11-2 and TRBJ2-2 provide the parts outside the CDR3, is EAGVAQSPRYKIIEKRQSVAFWCNPISGHATLYWYQQILGQGPKLLIQFQNNGVVDDSQLPKDRFSAERLKGVDSTLKIQPAKLEDSAVYLCASSLGGVWGLAEWNTGELFFGEGSRLTVL.

This rearrangement joins TRBV28 to TRBJ2-2, with 7 bases aligning to TRBD2. The V gene end was trimmed by 2 bases and the J gene end by 5 bases; junction bases not matched to a gene: 8. The CDR3 is 16 amino acids. Germline V gives CDR1 MDHEN, CDR2 SYDVKM. The CDR3 nucleotides read TGTGCCAGCAGTTTACTGGGAGCGGGACGGACCGGGGAGCTGTTTTTT. Protein: CASSLLGAGRTGELFF.

V usage is TRBV4-3 and J usage is TRBJ2-3; 9 bases match TRBD1. From germline, CDR1 is LGHNA and CDR2 YSLEER. The CDR3 extends over 16 amino acids. V shed 4 bases and J 3 bases; nucleotides not matched to a gene: 8. CDR3 in DNA: TGCGCCAGCAGCCCCCGGGACAGGGCCCTAACAGATACGCAGTATTTT. This encodes CASSPRDRALTDTQYF.

This clonotype was seen a handful of times. The CDR3: CATSRTSGLAIDTQYF. The CDR3 DNA follows: TGTGCCACTTCGAGGACTAGCGGGTTAGCAATAGATACGCAGTATTTT. The chain uses TRBV24-1 and TRBJ2-3; 11 nucleotides agree with TRBD2. CDR1 is KGHDR, CDR2 SFDVKD, per germline. The CDR3 length is 16 residues. V was pared by 10 bases and J by 5 bases, with 13 bases of the junction left unmatched.

CDR3: CASSPGAGGQETQYF. The CDR3 nucleotides read TGTGCCAGCTCACCAGGCGCAGGGGGCCAAGAGACCCAGTACTTC. This chain links TRBV18 with TRBJ2-5, with TRBD1 matching over 7 bases. There are 15 residues in the CDR3. V lost 2 bases and J lost 1; bases outside the gene matches: 4. Germline V gives CDR1 KGHSH, CDR2 LQKENI.

The chain carries TRBV3-1 and TRBJ2-1, with D perhaps matching TRBD2 (6 bases). V was pared by 5 bases and J by 0 bases, with 14 bases between. CDR3 length equals 16 residues. The germline gives CDR1 LGHDT, CDR2 YNNKEL (reference sequence). The CDR3 spells CASSRYLAHSYNEQFF. CDR3 DNA sequence: TGTGCCAGCAGCAGGTATCTAGCGCACTCCTACAATGAGCAGTTCTTC.

The chain employs TRBV20-1 and TRBJ2-5, with a tentative D call TRBD2 (6 bases). The CDR3 is 13 amino acids. V gave up 1 base and J gave up 5 bases, with 11 bases separating them. From germline, CDR1 is DFQATT and CDR2 SNEGSKA (reference sequence). CDR3 residues: CSARVRAGETQYF. The CDR3, as DNA: TGCAGTGCTAGAGTCCGGGCGGGGGAGACCCAGTACTTC.

This chain links TRBV10-2 with TRBJ2-7; 13 positions agree with TRBD2. This CDR3 has 14 amino acids. J lost 4 bases, V lost 8 bases, and 5 bases had no gene match. The germline V gene encodes CDR1 WSHSY and CDR2 SAAADI. Written as DNA, the CDR3 is TGCGCCAGCGCCGGGACTAGCGGGGCATACGAGCAGTACTTC. Protein sequence: CASAGTSGAYEQYF.

This clonotype appeared a few times. The chain links TRBV6-1 to TRBJ2-2; D unclear. V was clipped by 6 bases and J by 0 bases, with 11 bases between them. The CDR3 extends over 15 amino acids. The germline CDR1 and CDR2 sequences are MNHNS and SASEGT. The CDR3 sequence: CASRIGISNTGELFF. DNA of the CDR3: TGTGCCAGCAGGATTGGAATCTCGAACACCGGGGAGCTGTTTTTT.

In its sample, this clonotype was seen a few times. CDR3: CASSVSGTGSGTEAFF. The CDR3 DNA is TGTGCCAGCAGCGTATCGGGGACAGGGAGTGGGACTGAAGCTTTCTTT. The rearrangement links TRBV9 to TRBJ1-1, with 9 bases matching TRBD1. V lost 1 base and J lost 5; bases outside the gene matches: 9. The germline V gene has CDR1 SGDLS and CDR2 YYNGEE. The CDR3 length is 16 residues. Supplemented by reference TRBV9 and TRBJ1-1, the full variable domain reads DSGVTQTPKHLITATGQRVTLRCSPRSGDLSVYWYQQSLDQGLQFLIQYYNGEERAKGNILERFSAQQFPDLHSELNLSSLELGDSALYFCASSVSGTGSGTEAFFGQGTRLTVV.

The V and J genes are TRBV18 and TRBJ2-6, with a possible D match to TRBD2 (5 bases). In germline, CDR1 is KGHSH, CDR2 LQKENI. This CDR3 region has 15 residues. Trimming left V 2 bases short and J 5 bases short, with 10 bases between. The DNA of the CDR3 is TGTGCCAGCTCACCAGAGGGTACGAGGGCCAACGTCCTGACTTTC. Translating it yields CASSPEGTRANVLTF.

This clonotype was recorded a few times. This sequence joins TRBV4-3 and TRBJ2-2; D gene ambiguous. From germline, CDR1 is LGHNA and CDR2 YSLEER. This CDR3 spans 13 amino acids. The V gene lost 8 bases and the J gene lost 6 bases, with 13 bases spanning the gap. The CDR3 here is CASRLTPSGELFF. DNA of the CDR3: TGCGCCAGCCGCCTCACTCCGTCCGGGGAGCTGTTTTTT.

This chain joins TRBV9 and TRBJ2-2; D may be TRBD1 (5 bases). CDR3 length: 15 residues. Per the germline V gene, CDR1 is SGDLS and CDR2 is YYNGEE. Trimming took off 0 bases at V and 6 bases at J, with 12 bases between the two ends. CDR3 in amino acids: CASSVGQGLAGELFF. In DNA form, the CDR3 reads TGTGCCAGCAGCGTAGGGCAGGGTTTAGCCGGGGAGCTGTTTTTT.